The clone carrying this T cell receptor (beta chain) was observed a single time. This sample includes further DNA sequences coding for the same CDR3. The sample originates from a study of blood T cell repertoires in COVID-19. Repertoires were generated with immunoSEQ multiplex PCR, while TCRdb's copy carries only in-frame clones and drops some. This table has roughly 39,000 clones, 70% to 90% appearing once. The length of the CDR3 is 13 residues. Trimming left V 5 bases short and J 7 bases short, with 12 bases between. The V gene's germline CDR1 is SEHNR and CDR2 FQNEAQ (reference sequence). The chain links TRBV7-9 to TRBJ1-5, with a weak D call TRBD1 (5 bases). Input material: peripheral blood. The TCR comes from a human donor in a cohort sampled during active COVID-19. This CDR3 is CASSTSQGQPQHF. The CDR3 nucleotides read TGTGCCAGCAGCACCTCCCAGGGCCAGCCCCAGCATTTT.